This TCR beta chain was obtained from a study of T cells in Graves' hyperthyroidism and ophthalmopathy. Study as a whole: Peripheral blood was collected at initial diagnosis, before any treatment.

TCR beta CDR3 regions were amplified from RNA. HTBI primers were employed in a first-round RT-PCR of the TCR CDR3. TCRdb used MiXCR to reprocess the multiplex PCR reads, holding one entry per CDR3 protein. Altogether some 250,000 distinct CDR3 sequences are present, approximately 15% being singletons, with the ten largest covering roughly 13%. Exclusions: uncontrolled infection, other autoimmune disease, pregnancy, lactation. The ends were cut back, 5 bases at V and 6 bases at J, with 14 bases in the middle. Germline CDR1 is MRHNA and CDR2 is SNTAGT. The CDR3 consists of 14 residues. The sequence was obtained from a woman between 40 and 55 years old with Graves' hyperthyroidism that later progressed to Graves' ophthalmopathy. V usage is TRBV6-4 and J usage is TRBJ1-3; D gene ambiguous. The sample comprised blood. The CDR3, as DNA: TGTGCCAGCAGTTACAACCATCGTTTAAACACCATATATTTT. Amino acids: CASSYNHRLNTIYF.